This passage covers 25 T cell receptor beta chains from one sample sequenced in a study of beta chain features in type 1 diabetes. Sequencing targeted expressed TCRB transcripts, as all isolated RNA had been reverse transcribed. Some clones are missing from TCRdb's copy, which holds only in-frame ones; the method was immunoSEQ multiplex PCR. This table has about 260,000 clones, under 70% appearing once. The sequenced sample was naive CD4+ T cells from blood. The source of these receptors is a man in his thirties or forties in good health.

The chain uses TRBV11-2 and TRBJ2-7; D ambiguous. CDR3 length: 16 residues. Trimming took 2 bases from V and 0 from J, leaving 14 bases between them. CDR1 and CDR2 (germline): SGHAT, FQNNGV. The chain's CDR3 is CASSLYFGDFSYEQYF. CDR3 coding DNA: TGTGCCAGCAGCTTATATTTTGGTGACTTCTCCTACGAGCAGTACTTC. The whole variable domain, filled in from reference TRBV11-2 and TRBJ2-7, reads EAGVAQSPRYKIIEKRQSVAFWCNPISGHATLYWYQQILGQGPKLLIQFQNNGVVDDSQLPKDRFSAERLKGVDSTLKIQPAKLEDSAVYLCASSLYFGDFSYEQYFGPGTRLTVT.

The CDR3 protein is CAWSVSGERDTQYF. The CDR3 nucleotides are TGTGCCTGGAGCGTAAGCGGGGAGAGAGATACGCAGTATTTT. V is TRBV30 and J is TRBJ2-3; 7 bases agree with TRBD2. The length of the CDR3 is 14 residues. J lost 5 bases, V lost 3 bases, and 8 bases had no gene match. Per the germline V gene, CDR1 is GTSNPN and CDR2 is SVGIG (reference sequence).

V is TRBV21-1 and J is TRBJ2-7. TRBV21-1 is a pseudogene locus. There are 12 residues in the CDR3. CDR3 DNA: TGTGCCAGCAGCAAAGGTGTCTACGAGCAGTACTTC. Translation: CASSKGVYEQYF.

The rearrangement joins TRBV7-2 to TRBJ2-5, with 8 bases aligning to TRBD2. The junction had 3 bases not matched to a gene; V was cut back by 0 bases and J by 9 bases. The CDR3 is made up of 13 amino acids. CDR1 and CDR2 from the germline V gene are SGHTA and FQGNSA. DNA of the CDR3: TGTGCCAGCAGCTTAGCGGGACTAGTGGCCCAGTACTTC. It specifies CASSLAGLVAQYF.

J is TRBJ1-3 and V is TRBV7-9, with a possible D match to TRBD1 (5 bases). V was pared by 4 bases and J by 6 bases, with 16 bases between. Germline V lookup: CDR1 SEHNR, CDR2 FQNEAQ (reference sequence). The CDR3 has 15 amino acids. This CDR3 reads CASSSTPRGENTIYF. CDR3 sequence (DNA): TGTGCCAGCAGCTCAACCCCACGAGGGGAAAACACCATATATTTT. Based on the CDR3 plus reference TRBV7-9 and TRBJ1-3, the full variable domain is DTGVSQNPRHKITKRGQNVTFRCDPISEHNRLYWYRQTLGQGPEFLTYFQNEAQLEKSRLLSDRFSAERPKGSFSTLEIQRTEQGDSAMYLCASSSTPRGENTIYFGEGSWLTVV.

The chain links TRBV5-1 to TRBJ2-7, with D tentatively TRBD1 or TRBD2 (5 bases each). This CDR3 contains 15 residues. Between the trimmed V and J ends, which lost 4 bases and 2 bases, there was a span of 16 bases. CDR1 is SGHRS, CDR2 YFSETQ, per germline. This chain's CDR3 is CASSLGTDRTYEQYF. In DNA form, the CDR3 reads TGCGCCAGCAGCCTTGGGACCGACCGGACCTACGAGCAGTACTTC.

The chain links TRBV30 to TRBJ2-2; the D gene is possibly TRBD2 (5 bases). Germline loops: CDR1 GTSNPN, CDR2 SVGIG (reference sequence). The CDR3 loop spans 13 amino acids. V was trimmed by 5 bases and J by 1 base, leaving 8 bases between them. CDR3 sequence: CAWWRKNTGELFF. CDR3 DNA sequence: TGTGCCTGGTGGAGGAAGAACACCGGGGAGCTGTTTTTT.

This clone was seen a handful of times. CDR3 DNA sequence: TGTGCCAGCAGCTTTGGGCTCCAGGGGCGAGAGCAGTTCTTC. Translation gives CASSFGLQGREQFF. V gene TRBV5-6 combines with J gene TRBJ2-1; a possible D gene is TRBD1 (6 bases). Per the germline V gene, CDR1 is SGHDT and CDR2 is YYEEEE. This CDR3 contains 14 residues. V lost 2 bases and J lost 10, with 16 bases in between.

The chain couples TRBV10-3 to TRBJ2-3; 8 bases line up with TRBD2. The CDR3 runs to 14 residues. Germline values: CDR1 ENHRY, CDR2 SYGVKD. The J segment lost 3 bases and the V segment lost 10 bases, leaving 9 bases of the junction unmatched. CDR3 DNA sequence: TGTGCCACCAAACTAGCGGAGGGTACAGATACGCAGTATTTT. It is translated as CATKLAEGTDTQYF.

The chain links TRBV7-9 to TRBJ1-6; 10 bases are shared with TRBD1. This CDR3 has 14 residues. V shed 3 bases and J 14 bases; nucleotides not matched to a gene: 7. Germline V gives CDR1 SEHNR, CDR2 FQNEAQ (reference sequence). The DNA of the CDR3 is TGTGCCAGCAGCTTCGGGGACAGGGGAATGTCCCTCCACTTT. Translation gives CASSFGDRGMSLHF.

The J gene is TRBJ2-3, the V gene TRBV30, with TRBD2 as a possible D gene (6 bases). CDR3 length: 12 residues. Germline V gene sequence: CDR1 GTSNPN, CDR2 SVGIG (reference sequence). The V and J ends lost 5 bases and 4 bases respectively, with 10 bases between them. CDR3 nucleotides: TGTGCCTGGGGGAGGACCGCAGATACGCAGTATTTT. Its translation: CAWGRTADTQYF.

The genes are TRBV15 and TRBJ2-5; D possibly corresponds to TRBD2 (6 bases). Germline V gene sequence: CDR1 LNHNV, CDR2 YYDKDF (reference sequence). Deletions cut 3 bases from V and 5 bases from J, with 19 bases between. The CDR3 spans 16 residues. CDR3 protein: CATSRAVGEVEETQYF. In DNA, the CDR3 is TGTGCCACCAGCAGGGCTGTGGGGGAGGTGGAGGAGACCCAGTACTTC.

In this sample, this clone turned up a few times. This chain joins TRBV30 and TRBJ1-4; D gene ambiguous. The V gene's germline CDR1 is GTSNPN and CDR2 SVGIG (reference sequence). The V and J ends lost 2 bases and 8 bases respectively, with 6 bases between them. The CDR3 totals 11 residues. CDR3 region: CAWSMNEKLFF. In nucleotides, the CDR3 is TGTGCCTGGAGTATGAACGAAAAACTGTTTTTT.

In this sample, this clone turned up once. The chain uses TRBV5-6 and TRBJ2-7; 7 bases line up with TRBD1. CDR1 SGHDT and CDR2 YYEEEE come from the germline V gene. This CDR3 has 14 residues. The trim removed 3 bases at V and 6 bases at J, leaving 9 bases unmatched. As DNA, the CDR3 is TGTGCCAGCAGCTCGCGAGACAGGGAATCCGAGCAGTACTTC. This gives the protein CASSSRDRESEQYF.

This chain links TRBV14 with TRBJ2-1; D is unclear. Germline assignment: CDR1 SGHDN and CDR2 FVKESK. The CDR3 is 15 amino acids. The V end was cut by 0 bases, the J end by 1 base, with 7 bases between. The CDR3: CASSQDPVSYNEQFF. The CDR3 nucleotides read TGTGCCAGCAGCCAAGATCCAGTTTCCTACAATGAGCAGTTCTTC.

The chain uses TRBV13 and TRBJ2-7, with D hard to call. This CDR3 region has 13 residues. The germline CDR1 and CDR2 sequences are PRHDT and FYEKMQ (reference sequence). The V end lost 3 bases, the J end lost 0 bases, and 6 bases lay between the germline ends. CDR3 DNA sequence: TGTGCCAGCAGCTTGAAGGTCTCCTACGAGCAGTACTTC. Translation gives CASSLKVSYEQYF.

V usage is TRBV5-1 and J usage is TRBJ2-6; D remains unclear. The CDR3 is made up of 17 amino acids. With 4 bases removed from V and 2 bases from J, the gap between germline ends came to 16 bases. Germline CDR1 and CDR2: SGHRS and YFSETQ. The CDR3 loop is CASSTPTRIPGANVLTF. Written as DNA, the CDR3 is TGCGCCAGCAGCACCCCGACCAGGATCCCTGGGGCCAACGTCCTGACTTTC. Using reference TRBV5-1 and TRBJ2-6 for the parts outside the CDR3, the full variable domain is KAGVTQTPRYLIKTRGQQVTLSCSPISGHRSVSWYQQTPGQGLQFLFEYFSETQRNKGNFPGRFSGRQFSNSRSEMNVSTLELGDSALYLCASSTPTRIPGANVLTFGAGSRLTVL.

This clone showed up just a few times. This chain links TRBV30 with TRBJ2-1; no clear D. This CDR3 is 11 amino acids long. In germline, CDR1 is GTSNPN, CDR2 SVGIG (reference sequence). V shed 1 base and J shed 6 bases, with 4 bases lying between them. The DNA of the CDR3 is TGTGCCTGGAGTGACACCAATGAGCAGTTCTTC. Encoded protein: CAWSDTNEQFF.

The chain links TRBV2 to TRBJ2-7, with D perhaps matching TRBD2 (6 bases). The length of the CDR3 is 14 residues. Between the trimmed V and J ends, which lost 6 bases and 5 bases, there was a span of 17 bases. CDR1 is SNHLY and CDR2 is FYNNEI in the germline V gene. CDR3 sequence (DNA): TGTGCCAGCAGGGCCGGGACTCCTTCGGACGAGCAGTACTTC. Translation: CASRAGTPSDEQYF. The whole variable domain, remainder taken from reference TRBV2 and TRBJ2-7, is EPEVTQTPSHQVTQMGQEVILRCVPISNHLYFYWYRQILGQKVEFLVSFYNNEISEKSEIFDDQFSVERPDGSNFTLKIRSTKLEDSAMYFCASRAGTPSDEQYFGPGTRLTVT.

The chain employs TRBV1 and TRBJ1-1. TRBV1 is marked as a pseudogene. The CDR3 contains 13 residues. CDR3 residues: CTSSQDGGTEAFF. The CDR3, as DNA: TGCACCAGCAGCCAAGACGGAGGCACTGAAGCTTTCTTT.

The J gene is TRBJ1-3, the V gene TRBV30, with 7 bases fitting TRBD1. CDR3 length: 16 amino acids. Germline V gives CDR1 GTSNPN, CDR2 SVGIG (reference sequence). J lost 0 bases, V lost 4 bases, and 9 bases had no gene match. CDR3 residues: CAWNPGGRSSGNTIYF. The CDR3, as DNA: TGTGCCTGGAACCCAGGGGGACGGTCCTCTGGAAACACCATATATTTT.

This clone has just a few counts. The CDR3, as DNA: TGTGCCAGCAACCGTGCGGCGAGTATCCATGAGCAGTTCTTC. It translates to CASNRAASIHEQFF. The rearrangement links TRBV9 to TRBJ2-1, with D hard to call. This CDR3 region has 14 residues. Germline-derived CDR1 and CDR2 are SGDLS and YYNGEE. Trimming took off 6 bases at V and 8 bases at J, with 18 bases between the two ends.

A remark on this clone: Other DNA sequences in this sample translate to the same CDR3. The CDR3 coding sequence is TGCAGTGCTCAGAGGGAGACCCAGTACTTC. Its translation: CSAQRETQYF. V and J are TRBV20-1 and TRBJ2-5, with no clear D. Germline CDR1 DFQATT, CDR2 SNEGSKA (reference sequence). The CDR3 spans 10 residues. Trimming stripped 5 bases from V and 5 bases from J, with 6 bases between.

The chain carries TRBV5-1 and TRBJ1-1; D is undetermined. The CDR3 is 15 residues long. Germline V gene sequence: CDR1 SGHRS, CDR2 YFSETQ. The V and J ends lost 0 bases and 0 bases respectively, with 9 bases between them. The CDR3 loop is CASSLVGSLNTEAFF. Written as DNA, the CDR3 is TGCGCCAGCAGCTTGGTGGGCAGCTTGAACACTGAAGCTTTCTTT. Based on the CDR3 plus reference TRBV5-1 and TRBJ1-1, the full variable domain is KAGVTQTPRYLIKTRGQQVTLSCSPISGHRSVSWYQQTPGQGLQFLFEYFSETQRNKGNFPGRFSGRQFSNSRSEMNVSTLELGDSALYLCASSLVGSLNTEAFFGQGTRLTVV.

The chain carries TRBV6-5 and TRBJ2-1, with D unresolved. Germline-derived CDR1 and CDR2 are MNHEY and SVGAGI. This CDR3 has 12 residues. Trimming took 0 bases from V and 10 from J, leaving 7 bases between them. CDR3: CASSYSLGEQFF. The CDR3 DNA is TGTGCCAGCAGTTACTCGCTAGGCGAGCAGTTCTTC.